This is a list of T cell receptor beta chains from one sample in a study of T-cell memory formation after mild COVID-19. TCRdb analysed the 5' RACE reads with MiXCR anew, one entry per CDR3 protein. The table includes 390,000 or so distinct CDR3 sequences, more than 15% detected once. Sequences were obtained from PBMCs or a T cell subset sorted from them (not recorded which). These receptors came from a man younger than 35 who had mild COVID-19 (a few samples of this study predate the infection). Cell type and time point are not known. Each CDR3 is given with its conserved first and last residue. Fields, in order: clone size, D gene, CDR3 length, J gene, V gene, CDR3 DNA, CDR3 protein. D genes are given only for firm matches. Clone size is given for some rows only: seen once, a few or many times, or a class if the clone is expanded.

clone_size: few; d_call: -; cdr3_length: 13; j_call: TRBJ1-2; v_call: TRBV7-2; cdr3_nt: TGTGCCAGCAGCCCAGGTTATAACTATGGCTACACCTTC; cdr3_aa: CASSPGYNYGYTF
clone_size: few; d_call: -; cdr3_length: 15; j_call: TRBJ2-1; v_call: TRBV29-1; cdr3_nt: TGCAGCGTTGAAGGGGGGCAGCAGGCCTACAATGAGCAGTTCTTC; cdr3_aa: CSVEGGQQAYNEQFF
clone_size: few; d_call: -; cdr3_length: 16; j_call: TRBJ2-1; v_call: TRBV5-1; cdr3_nt: TGCGCCAGCAGCTTGCTTTGGGTTGACGAGGGCAGTGAGCAGTTCTTC; cdr3_aa: CASSLLWVDEGSEQFF
clone_size: many; d_call: TRBD1; cdr3_length: 15; j_call: TRBJ1-1; v_call: TRBV20-1; cdr3_nt: TGCAGTGCCCATCCCGGGACAGGAGGATTTAGCATGGCTTTCTTT; cdr3_aa: CSAHPGTGGFSMAFF
clone_size: -; d_call: -; cdr3_length: 12; j_call: TRBJ2-5; v_call: TRBV12-3/TRBV12-4; cdr3_nt: TGTGCCAGCAGTTACGAGGGAGAGACCCAGTACTTC; cdr3_aa: CASSYEGETQYF
clone_size: -; d_call: TRBD1; cdr3_length: 15; j_call: TRBJ2-2; v_call: TRBV7-2; cdr3_nt: TGTGCCATCGATACAGGGGGCTTTAACACCGGGGAGCTGTTTTTT; cdr3_aa: CAIDTGGFNTGELFF
clone_size: few; d_call: -; cdr3_length: 14; j_call: TRBJ1-1; v_call: TRBV14; cdr3_nt: TGTGCCAGCAGCATAGCCGGGACGAACACTGAAGCTTTCTTT; cdr3_aa: CASSIAGTNTEAFF
clone_size: -; d_call: -; cdr3_length: 15; j_call: TRBJ2-1; v_call: TRBV11-3; cdr3_nt: TGTGCCAGCAGCTTAGAGTCCGCCTCCTACAATGAGCAGTTCTTC; cdr3_aa: CASSLESASYNEQFF
clone_size: few; d_call: -; cdr3_length: 13; j_call: TRBJ2-1; v_call: TRBV7-2; cdr3_nt: TGTGCCAGCACCCCGGTCTTGGGAAATGAGCAGTTCTTC; cdr3_aa: CASTPVLGNEQFF
clone_size: few; d_call: TRBD1; cdr3_length: 15; j_call: TRBJ2-5; v_call: TRBV20-1; cdr3_nt: TGCAGTGCTGCCCACGCGACAGGGGGGGCAGAGACCCAGTACTTC; cdr3_aa: CSAAHATGGAETQYF
clone_size: many; d_call: -; cdr3_length: 15; j_call: TRBJ2-4; v_call: TRBV6-2/TRBV6-3; cdr3_nt: TGTGCCAGCAGTCCCCCGGGACTAGCCAAAAACATTCAGTACTTC; cdr3_aa: CASSPPGLAKNIQYF
clone_size: -; d_call: -; cdr3_length: 13; j_call: TRBJ2-3; v_call: TRBV9; cdr3_nt: TGTGCCAGCAGCGTAGAGGGGCAGATTGTGCAGTATTTT; cdr3_aa: CASSVEGQIVQYF
clone_size: few; d_call: TRBD2; cdr3_length: 14; j_call: TRBJ2-7; v_call: TRBV6-5; cdr3_nt: TGTGCCAGCAGCCCTAGCGGGGGCTTCGGGGAGCAGTACTTC; cdr3_aa: CASSPSGGFGEQYF
clone_size: few; d_call: -; cdr3_length: 15; j_call: TRBJ1-1; v_call: TRBV7-2; cdr3_nt: TGTGCCAGCAGCTTACGGTCTCAGGGTCACACTGAAGCTTTCTTT; cdr3_aa: CASSLRSQGHTEAFF
clone_size: -; d_call: TRBD1; cdr3_length: 13; j_call: TRBJ2-5; v_call: TRBV19; cdr3_nt: TGTGCCAGTGGTCCGCAGGGGGTCGAGACCCAGTACTTC; cdr3_aa: CASGPQGVETQYF
clone_size: few; d_call: -; cdr3_length: 17; j_call: TRBJ1-6; v_call: TRBV20-1; cdr3_nt: TGCAGTGCTAGACCCACCCCGAGCGGCTCCTATAATTCACCCCTCCACTTT; cdr3_aa: CSARPTPSGSYNSPLHF
clone_size: few; d_call: -; cdr3_length: 14; j_call: TRBJ2-7; v_call: TRBV4-1; cdr3_nt: TGCGCCAGCAGCCTAACCCCGGGCGCCGACGAGCAGTACTTC; cdr3_aa: CASSLTPGADEQYF
clone_size: -; d_call: -; cdr3_length: 15; j_call: TRBJ2-7; v_call: TRBV10-1; cdr3_nt: TGCGCCAGCAGTGACCCCGGTCTCGGAGCCTACGAGCAGTACTTC; cdr3_aa: CASSDPGLGAYEQYF
clone_size: few; d_call: TRBD2; cdr3_length: 16; j_call: TRBJ2-3; v_call: TRBV12-3/TRBV12-4; cdr3_nt: TGTGCCAGCAGTTTGACACTAGCGGGGGGGCCAGATACGCAGTATTTT; cdr3_aa: CASSLTLAGGPDTQYF
clone_size: few; d_call: -; cdr3_length: 18; j_call: TRBJ1-6; v_call: TRBV20-1; cdr3_nt: TGCAGTGCTAGAGGAAACTCACGGGGCCTACCCTATAATTCACCCCTCCACTTT; cdr3_aa: CSARGNSRGLPYNSPLHF
clone_size: few; d_call: TRBD1; cdr3_length: 14; j_call: TRBJ2-2; v_call: TRBV3-1; cdr3_nt: TGTGCCAGCACCCAGAGGGGGCGGGCCGGGGAGCTGTTTTTT; cdr3_aa: CASTQRGRAGELFF
clone_size: -; d_call: -; cdr3_length: 13; j_call: TRBJ1-2; v_call: TRBV28; cdr3_nt: TGTGCCAGCAGCCTCCGGGACAAACGAGGCTACACCTTC; cdr3_aa: CASSLRDKRGYTF
clone_size: few; d_call: -; cdr3_length: 13; j_call: TRBJ1-4; v_call: TRBV4-3; cdr3_nt: TGCGCCAGCAGCCAATTACCAATACGAAAACTGTTTTTT; cdr3_aa: CASSQLPIRKLFF
clone_size: -; d_call: -; cdr3_length: 13; j_call: TRBJ2-2; v_call: TRBV5-1; cdr3_nt: TGCGCCAGCAGCTTCGGACCTCCCCAGGAGCTGTTTTTT; cdr3_aa: CASSFGPPQELFF
clone_size: -; d_call: -; cdr3_length: 13; j_call: TRBJ2-3; v_call: TRBV7-2; cdr3_nt: TGTGCCAGCAGTTCCCTGGGACCAGATACGCAGTATTTT; cdr3_aa: CASSSLGPDTQYF
clone_size: -; d_call: -; cdr3_length: 15; j_call: TRBJ1-1; v_call: TRBV12-3/TRBV12-4; cdr3_nt: TGTGCCAGCAGTCCCCCGGGATACCTTAACACTGAAGCTTTCTTT; cdr3_aa: CASSPPGYLNTEAFF
clone_size: few; d_call: -; cdr3_length: 11; j_call: TRBJ2-1; v_call: TRBV14; cdr3_nt: TGTGCCAGCAGTTGGGGCGATGAGCAGTTCTTC; cdr3_aa: CASSWGDEQFF
clone_size: -; d_call: -; cdr3_length: 11; j_call: TRBJ2-5; v_call: TRBV20-1; cdr3_nt: TGCAGTCTGCAGAGCGGCGAGACCCAGTACTTC; cdr3_aa: CSLQSGETQYF
clone_size: few; d_call: -; cdr3_length: 15; j_call: TRBJ1-1; v_call: TRBV5-5; cdr3_nt: TGTGCCAGCAGCCTTCACGACATCATGAACACTGAAGCTTTCTTT; cdr3_aa: CASSLHDIMNTEAFF
clone_size: -; d_call: TRBD2; cdr3_length: 15; j_call: TRBJ2-3; v_call: TRBV28; cdr3_nt: TGTGCCAGCATCACTCGGGGGGGCGGCACAGATACGCAGTATTTT; cdr3_aa: CASITRGGGTDTQYF
clone_size: once; d_call: -; cdr3_length: 13; j_call: TRBJ1-2; v_call: TRBV28; cdr3_nt: TGTGCCAGCAGTTTATGGGCGACCTATGGCTACACCTTC; cdr3_aa: CASSLWATYGYTF
clone_size: few; d_call: -; cdr3_length: 11; j_call: TRBJ1-1; v_call: TRBV7-9; cdr3_nt: TGTGCCAGCAGCCAACGAACAAAAGCTTTCTTT; cdr3_aa: CASSQRTKAFF
clone_size: -; d_call: TRBD1; cdr3_length: 15; j_call: TRBJ1-1; v_call: TRBV12-5; cdr3_nt: TGTGCTAGTGGTTTGTTTACAGGGGGCATGACTGAAGCTTTCTTT; cdr3_aa: CASGLFTGGMTEAFF
clone_size: -; d_call: -; cdr3_length: 13; j_call: TRBJ1-1; v_call: TRBV18; cdr3_nt: TGTGCCAGCTCACCTTCCCTCGACACTGAAGCTTTCTTT; cdr3_aa: CASSPSLDTEAFF
clone_size: -; d_call: -; cdr3_length: 16; j_call: TRBJ1-2; v_call: TRBV12-3/TRBV12-4; cdr3_nt: TGTGCCAGCAATCGTGAGGGGGGCATTGGTGACTATGGCTACACCTTC; cdr3_aa: CASNREGGIGDYGYTF
clone_size: -; d_call: -; cdr3_length: 15; j_call: TRBJ1-1; v_call: TRBV18; cdr3_nt: TGTGCCAGCTCGGCAGGGGCCCAGTTGAACACTGAAGCTTTCTTT; cdr3_aa: CASSAGAQLNTEAFF
clone_size: -; d_call: -; cdr3_length: 14; j_call: TRBJ2-6; v_call: TRBV24-1; cdr3_nt: TGTGCCACCAGCGAGTCCTCTGGGGCCAACGTCCTGACTTTC; cdr3_aa: CATSESSGANVLTF
clone_size: many; d_call: TRBD1; cdr3_length: 17; j_call: TRBJ2-4; v_call: TRBV6-2/TRBV6-3; cdr3_nt: TGTGCCAGCAGTTACTCGATTCACAGGGGAGACAAAAACATTCAGTACTTC; cdr3_aa: CASSYSIHRGDKNIQYF
clone_size: -; d_call: -; cdr3_length: 16; j_call: TRBJ1-1; v_call: TRBV19; cdr3_nt: TGTGCCAGTAGTATAGACCCCCTAGGGGGTCTCACTGAAGCTTTCTTT; cdr3_aa: CASSIDPLGGLTEAFF
clone_size: many; d_call: -; cdr3_length: 15; j_call: TRBJ2-3; v_call: TRBV18; cdr3_nt: TGTGCCAGCTCAACAACAGGGTCAACCCGAGATACGCAGTATTTT; cdr3_aa: CASSTTGSTRDTQYF
clone_size: -; d_call: -; cdr3_length: 15; j_call: TRBJ2-3; v_call: TRBV7-9; cdr3_nt: TGTGCCAGCAGCTTATATGAGGGGCCCACAGATACGCAGTATTTT; cdr3_aa: CASSLYEGPTDTQYF
clone_size: -; d_call: -; cdr3_length: 12; j_call: TRBJ2-7; v_call: TRBV5-6; cdr3_nt: TGTGCCAGCAGCCACCCTTTTGCGGAGCAGTACTTC; cdr3_aa: CASSHPFAEQYF
clone_size: many; d_call: TRBD2; cdr3_length: 15; j_call: TRBJ2-2; v_call: TRBV12-3/TRBV12-4; cdr3_nt: TGTGCCAGCAGCGCCGGGGGGGGCTACACCGGGGAGCTGTTTTTT; cdr3_aa: CASSAGGGYTGELFF
clone_size: -; d_call: -; cdr3_length: 13; j_call: TRBJ2-3; v_call: TRBV7-3; cdr3_nt: TGTGCCAGCAGCACATTAGCCCAGGGTACGCAGTATTTT; cdr3_aa: CASSTLAQGTQYF
clone_size: many; d_call: -; cdr3_length: 15; j_call: TRBJ1-4; v_call: TRBV27; cdr3_nt: TGTGCCAGCAGTTTAGTCACGGGAACTAATGAAAAACTGTTTTTT; cdr3_aa: CASSLVTGTNEKLFF
clone_size: -; d_call: -; cdr3_length: 15; j_call: TRBJ2-5; v_call: TRBV4-3; cdr3_nt: TGCGCCAGCAGCCCGAGCGGGTCCCCCGTGGAGACCCAGTACTTC; cdr3_aa: CASSPSGSPVETQYF
clone_size: few; d_call: -; cdr3_length: 14; j_call: TRBJ2-1; v_call: TRBV9; cdr3_nt: TGTGCCAGCAGCGGGGCCCCCGGTTACAATGAGCAGTTCTTC; cdr3_aa: CASSGAPGYNEQFF
clone_size: -; d_call: -; cdr3_length: 12; j_call: TRBJ1-1; v_call: TRBV7-9; cdr3_nt: TGTGCCTCGGCCTTTCAACAGGGCATAGCTTTCTTT; cdr3_aa: CASAFQQGIAFF
clone_size: -; d_call: TRBD2; cdr3_length: 16; j_call: TRBJ2-3; v_call: TRBV4-3; cdr3_nt: TGCGCCAGCAGCCAAGATCAGCGAGCGGGGTCAGATACGCAGTATTTT; cdr3_aa: CASSQDQRAGSDTQYF
clone_size: -; d_call: -; cdr3_length: 15; j_call: TRBJ2-1; v_call: TRBV19; cdr3_nt: TGTGCCAGTCTCCCCCCCTTCAGGGTTGACAATGAGCAGTTCTTC; cdr3_aa: CASLPPFRVDNEQFF
clone_size: few; d_call: -; cdr3_length: 12; j_call: TRBJ2-2; v_call: TRBV28; cdr3_nt: TGTGCCAGCGGAGGGGAGCCCGGGGAGCTGTTTTTT; cdr3_aa: CASGGEPGELFF
clone_size: few; d_call: TRBD1; cdr3_length: 14; j_call: TRBJ1-2; v_call: TRBV4-3; cdr3_nt: TGCGCCAGCAGCCGAGGGACAGCCAACTATGGCTACACCTTC; cdr3_aa: CASSRGTANYGYTF
clone_size: few; d_call: -; cdr3_length: 12; j_call: TRBJ2-7; v_call: TRBV20-1; cdr3_nt: TGCAGTGCTAGCTACGCGACCTACGAGCAGTACTTC; cdr3_aa: CSASYATYEQYF
clone_size: few; d_call: -; cdr3_length: 11; j_call: TRBJ2-1; v_call: TRBV7-8; cdr3_nt: TGTGCCAGCAGCTTTCGCATGGAGCAGTTCTTC; cdr3_aa: CASSFRMEQFF
clone_size: -; d_call: -; cdr3_length: 15; j_call: TRBJ2-1; v_call: TRBV7-6; cdr3_nt: TGTGCCAGCAGCTTGGGGGTGTTGCCCACCAATGAGCAGTTCTTC; cdr3_aa: CASSLGVLPTNEQFF
clone_size: few; d_call: -; cdr3_length: 15; j_call: TRBJ2-7; v_call: TRBV7-2; cdr3_nt: TGTGCCAGCAGTGGTGGTAAGGTCAGCTCCTACGAGCAGTACTTC; cdr3_aa: CASSGGKVSSYEQYF
clone_size: few; d_call: -; cdr3_length: 12; j_call: TRBJ1-2; v_call: TRBV4-1; cdr3_nt: TGCGCCAGCAGCCAGGGACGGGAAGGCTACACCTTC; cdr3_aa: CASSQGREGYTF
clone_size: few; d_call: -; cdr3_length: 17; j_call: TRBJ2-3; v_call: TRBV4-1; cdr3_nt: TGCGCCAGCAGCCACTCACTAGTGGCCCTTCTCACAGATACGCAGTATTTT; cdr3_aa: CASSHSLVALLTDTQYF
clone_size: few; d_call: TRBD1; cdr3_length: 14; j_call: TRBJ2-1; v_call: TRBV5-1; cdr3_nt: TGCGCCAGCAGCTTGGGGACAGGGGGGTCTGAGCAGTTCTTC; cdr3_aa: CASSLGTGGSEQFF
clone_size: -; d_call: TRBD2; cdr3_length: 16; j_call: TRBJ2-1; v_call: TRBV7-9; cdr3_nt: TGTGCCAGCAGCTGGGCACTAGCGGGGGGGTCCGATGAGCAGTTCTTC; cdr3_aa: CASSWALAGGSDEQFF